This T cell receptor beta chain was sequenced for a study of T cells in Graves' hyperthyroidism and ophthalmopathy. Researchers took RNA transcripts and amplified the TCR beta CDR3 regions from them. An initial round of RT-PCR targeting the TCR CDR3 relied on the HTBI primer set. TCRdb reanalysed the multiplex PCR reads using MiXCR and keeps one entry per CDR3 protein. The sample yields 400,000 to 500,000 distinct CDR3 sequences, 14% seen once. This clonotype was detected a few times. No antigen is known for it. No progression to ophthalmopathy during 18 months of follow-up defined stable disease. Disease duration under 2 months; hyperthyroidism patients were aged 18 to 65. Trimming took 3 bases from V and 8 from J, leaving 16 bases between them. CDR1 and CDR2 from the germline V gene are MNHNS and SASEGT. CDR3 length: 14 residues. Study results and caveats: Ophthalmopathy, as predicted by the model, came a median 6.5 months after the prediction. Ophthalmopathy cases were set apart from stable hyperthyroidism by a 13 V-J model.

This chain uses TRBV6-1 with TRBJ1-2, with D unresolved. The specimen sequenced was blood. The receptor was derived from a woman between 18 and 29 years old with Graves' hyperthyroidism. The CDR3 spells CASSEPTYSGGYTF. Here the CDR3 DNA reads TGTGCCAGCAGTGAGCCTACTTATTCTGGGGGCTACACCTTC.